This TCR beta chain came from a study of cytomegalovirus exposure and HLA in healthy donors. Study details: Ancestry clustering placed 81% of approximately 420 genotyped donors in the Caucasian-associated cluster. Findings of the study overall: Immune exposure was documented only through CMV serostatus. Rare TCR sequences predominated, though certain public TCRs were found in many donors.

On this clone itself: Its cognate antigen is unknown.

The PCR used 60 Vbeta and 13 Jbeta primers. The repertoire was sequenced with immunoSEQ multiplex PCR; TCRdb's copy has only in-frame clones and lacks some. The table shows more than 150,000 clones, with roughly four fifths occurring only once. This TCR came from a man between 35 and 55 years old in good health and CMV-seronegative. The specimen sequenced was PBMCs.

CDR3 sequence reads: CASGSGVSGRGTDTQYF. As DNA, the CDR3 is TGTGCTAGTGGTTCCGGCGTTAGCGGGAGGGGCACAGATACGCAGTATTTT. The V call is TRBV12-5, the J call TRBJ2-3; TRBD2 matches at 11 bases. The CDR3 has 17 residues. The ends lost 4 bases at V and 1 base at J; junction bases unmatched: 7. CDR1 and CDR2 from the germline V gene are LGHNT and FRNRAP.